What follows describes a single T cell receptor (beta chain). Its binding antigen is unknown. No much larger clone exists at a distance of one base, and base qualities are not known. Taken with the paper, the label for time point translates to: about 28 days (+/-7) after the second vaccine dose. AZD1222 recipients with second doses at about 4 weeks or about 12 weeks were pooled, because spike-specific TCR depth and breadth did not differ between schedules. Vaccinee samples came from UK trials COV001 and COV002, including a single-blind randomized controlled phase 2/3 trial of AZD1222 (ChAdOx1 nCoV-19) in healthy adults. For TCRbeta chain sequencing, PBMC samples were collected from trial participants at day 0 and at day 28 after the second dose. This sample is drawn from a study of T cell responses to AZD1222 COVID-19 vaccine (dated by TCRdb to about 2021). Turning to the overall study: A total of 230 or so trial participants underwent TCR sequencing, of whom around 200 received two doses of AZD1222 and some 25 received two doses of the MenACWY control vaccine. Trial participants were enrolled by age into subgroups of 18-55, 56-69 and 70-plus years, and 148, 28 and 57 TCR-sequenced participants, respectively, were included in these subgroups. Results and caveats for the whole study, not just this receptor: Epitopes outside the regions mutated in the B.1.351 and B.1.1.7 variants were reportedly recognized by nearly half of the unique spike-specific TCRs. Conclusions about previously exposed vaccinees are limited, since just a handful of AZD1222 recipients were seropositive for SARS-CoV-2 at baseline. CD4 TCRs associated with the vaccine covered the entire spike protein, and the dominant responses were in regions 160-218 and 743-854. Participants were mostly white British and included more females than males, and it was suggested by the authors that clonal diversity may have been underestimated. A significant rise in spike-specific TCR breadth and depth was observed after two AZD1222 doses relative to day 0 and relative to MenACWY recipients. In the small 56-69-year group, the increase in depth fell short of significance, most likely because of low power. Because no samples from the day 14 peak response were available, repertoires could be characterized only after the peak T cell response.

The CDR3 regions of human TCRbeta chains were analyzed by immunosequencing. The source study handled its data this way. TCRs in the repertoires were compared against a reference library of SARS-CoV-2-specific TCRs that had been generated with the MIRA antigen-specificity platform. Breadth meant the fraction of unique TCRs that were SARS-CoV-2-associated, whereas depth meant the fraction of total T cells that were SARS-CoV-2-associated. Using the MIRA data, each spike-specific TCR was mapped to the spike region that the TCR reacts to and placed in a CD4 or CD8 class. Log10-transformed breadth and depth values were compared by one-way ANOVA with Sidak's multiple comparisons tests. This immuneACCESS table, as held by TCRdb, lists in-frame sequences with V and J called but not all clones. Of the missing ones, under half trace to an unresolved V gene in checked studies; the others have no known cause. From that table come the V and J calls and clone size; the DNA was used to work out D and trimming. This sample has tens of thousands of clones in its table, and over 80% of those were observed once. In total, the top ten clones hold roughly 23% of the sample.

The CDR3 goes from the cysteine to the phenylalanine over 16 residues. The entry retains the CDR3 DNA only, 48 bases that are in frame from base 1. At the junction V is shortened by 0 bases and J by 2 bases; bases outside the gene matches: 7. Per the germline V gene, SGHRS is the CDR1 and YFSETQ is the CDR2. The origin of this receptor is an adult who received the AZD1222 COVID-19 vaccine. The sequenced sample was peripheral blood, obtained 28 days after the second AZD1222 dose. The sequence is built from TRBV5-1 and TRBJ2-5; TRBD1 matches 7 bases in the middle. The nucleotide sequence is TGCGCCAGCAGCTTGGCCCCGACAGGGAGACAAGAGACCCAGTACTTC. Its product reads: CASSLAPTGRQETQYF.